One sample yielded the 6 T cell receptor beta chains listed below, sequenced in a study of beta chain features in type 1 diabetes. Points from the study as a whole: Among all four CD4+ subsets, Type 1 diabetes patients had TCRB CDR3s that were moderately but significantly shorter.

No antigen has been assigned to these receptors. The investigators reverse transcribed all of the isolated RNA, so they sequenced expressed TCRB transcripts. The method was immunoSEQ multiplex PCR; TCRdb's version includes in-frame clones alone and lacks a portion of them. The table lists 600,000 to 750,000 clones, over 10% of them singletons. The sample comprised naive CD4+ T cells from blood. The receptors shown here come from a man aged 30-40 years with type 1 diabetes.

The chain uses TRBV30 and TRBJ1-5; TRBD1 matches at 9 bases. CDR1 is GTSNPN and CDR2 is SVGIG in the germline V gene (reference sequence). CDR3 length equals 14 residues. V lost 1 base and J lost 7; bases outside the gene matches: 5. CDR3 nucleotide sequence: TGTGCCTGGAGTGCACAGGGGGCTGGGCAGCCCCAGCATTTT. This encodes CAWSAQGAGQPQHF.

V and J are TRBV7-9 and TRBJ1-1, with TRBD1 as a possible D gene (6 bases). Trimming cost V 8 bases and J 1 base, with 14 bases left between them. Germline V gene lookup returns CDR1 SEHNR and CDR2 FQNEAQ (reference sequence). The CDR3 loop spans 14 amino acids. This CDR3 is CASGLQGGNTEAFF. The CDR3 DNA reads TGTGCCAGCGGGTTACAGGGAGGGAACACTGAAGCTTTCTTT.

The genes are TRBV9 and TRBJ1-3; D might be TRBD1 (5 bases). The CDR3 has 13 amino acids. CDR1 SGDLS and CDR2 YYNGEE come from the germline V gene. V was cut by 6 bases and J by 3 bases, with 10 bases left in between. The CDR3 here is CASTPGGGNTIYF. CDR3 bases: TGTGCCAGCACCCCTGGGGGTGGAAACACCATATATTTT.

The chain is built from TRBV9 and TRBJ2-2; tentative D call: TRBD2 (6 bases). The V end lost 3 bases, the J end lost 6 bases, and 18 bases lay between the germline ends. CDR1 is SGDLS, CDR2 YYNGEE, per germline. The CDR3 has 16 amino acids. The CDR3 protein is CASSALGTAWPGELFF. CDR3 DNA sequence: TGTGCCAGCAGCGCGCTCGGGACTGCCTGGCCCGGGGAGCTGTTTTTT.

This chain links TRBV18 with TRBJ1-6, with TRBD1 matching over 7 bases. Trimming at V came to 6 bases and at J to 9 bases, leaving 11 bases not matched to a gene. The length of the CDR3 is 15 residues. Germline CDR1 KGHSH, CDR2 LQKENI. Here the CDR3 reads CASSSGTAKSSPLHF. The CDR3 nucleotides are TGTGCCAGCTCGTCCGGGACAGCCAAGTCTTCACCCCTCCACTTT.

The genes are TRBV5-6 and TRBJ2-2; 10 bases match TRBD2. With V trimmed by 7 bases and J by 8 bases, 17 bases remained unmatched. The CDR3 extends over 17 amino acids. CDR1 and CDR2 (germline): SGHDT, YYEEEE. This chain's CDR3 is CASLRRLAGASLGELFF. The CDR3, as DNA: TGTGCCAGCCTCCGGAGGCTAGCGGGGGCCTCCCTGGGGGAGCTGTTTTTT.